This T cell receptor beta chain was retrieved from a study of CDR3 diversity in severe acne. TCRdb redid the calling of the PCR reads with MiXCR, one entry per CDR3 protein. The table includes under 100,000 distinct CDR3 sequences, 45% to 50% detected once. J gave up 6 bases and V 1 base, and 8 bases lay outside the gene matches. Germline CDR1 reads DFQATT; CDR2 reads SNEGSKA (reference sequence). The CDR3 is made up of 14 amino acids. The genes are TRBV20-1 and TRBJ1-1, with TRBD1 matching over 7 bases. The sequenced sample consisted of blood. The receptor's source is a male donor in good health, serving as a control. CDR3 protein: CSARGTGRGAEAFF. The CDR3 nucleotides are TGCAGTGCTAGAGGGACAGGTAGGGGCGCTGAAGCTTTCTTT.